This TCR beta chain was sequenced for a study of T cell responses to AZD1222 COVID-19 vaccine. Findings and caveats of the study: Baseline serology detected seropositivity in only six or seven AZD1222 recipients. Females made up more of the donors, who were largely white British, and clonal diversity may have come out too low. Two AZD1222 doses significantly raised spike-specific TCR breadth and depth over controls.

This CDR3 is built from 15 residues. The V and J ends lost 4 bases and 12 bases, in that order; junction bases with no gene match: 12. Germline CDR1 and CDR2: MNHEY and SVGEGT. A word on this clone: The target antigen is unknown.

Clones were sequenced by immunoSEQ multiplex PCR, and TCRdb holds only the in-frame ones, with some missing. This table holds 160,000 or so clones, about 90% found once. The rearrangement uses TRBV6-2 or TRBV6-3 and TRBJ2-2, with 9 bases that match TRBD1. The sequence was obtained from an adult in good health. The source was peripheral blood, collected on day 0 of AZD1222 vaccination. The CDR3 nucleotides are TGTGCCAGCAGTTCTCCACAATCCGGGACAGGGAAGCTGTTTTTT. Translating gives CASSSPQSGTGKLFF.